What follows are 6 T cell receptor beta chains derived from one specimen sequenced in a study of T cell responses to AZD1222 COVID-19 vaccine. Only in-frame clones appear in the TCRdb table, and some are missing; sequencing was by immunoSEQ multiplex PCR. Among 150,000 to 200,000 clones listed, roughly 91% were seen once. The specimen was peripheral blood, collected 28 days after the second AZD1222 dose. All receptors derive from an adult who received the AZD1222 COVID-19 vaccine.

The genes are TRBV30 and TRBJ1-1, with D possibly matching TRBD1 (5 bases). The CDR3 spans 13 residues. The germline V gene has CDR1 GTSNPN and CDR2 SVGIG (reference sequence). V was cut by 0 bases and J by 6 bases, with 11 bases left in between. CDR3 sequence: CAWSVLVGAEAFF. The CDR3 DNA reads TGTGCCTGGAGTGTGTTGGTGGGGGCTGAAGCTTTCTTT. Combining the CDR3 with reference TRBV30 and TRBJ1-1 gives the whole variable domain SQTIHQWPATLVQPVGSPLSLECTVEGTSNPNLYWYRQAAGRGLQLLFYSVGIGQISSEVPQNLSASRPQDRQFILSSKKLLLSDSGFYLCAWSVLVGAEAFFGQGTRLTVV.

The V gene is TRBV5-1, the J gene TRBJ1-2, with D unresolved. The CDR3 length is 15 residues. The germline gives CDR1 SGHRS, CDR2 YFSETQ. V was shortened by 0 bases and J by 2 bases, with 11 bases between the two germline ends. The CDR3 nucleotides are TGCGCCAGCAGCTTGGGAGTTGGCGGCAACTATGGCTACACCTTC. Protein: CASSLGVGGNYGYTF.

The rearrangement uses TRBV7-3 and TRBJ2-2; D is unresolved. The CDR3 is made up of 12 amino acids. V was clipped by 3 bases and J by 6 bases, with 5 bases between them. CDR1 is SGHTA and CDR2 is FQGTGA in the germline V gene. The CDR3 loop reads CASSLSPGELFF. CDR3 DNA: TGTGCCAGCAGCTTGTCCCCCGGGGAGCTGTTTTTT.

The chain combines TRBV3-1 (or the pseudogene TRBV3-2) with TRBJ2-5, with D perhaps TRBD1 or TRBD2 (5 bases each). Trimming took 4 bases from V and 5 from J, leaving 11 bases between them. The CDR3 covers 13 residues. Germline CDR1 and CDR2: LGHDT and YNNKEL (reference sequence). CDR3 sequence reads: CASSRDLTETQYF. The CDR3 DNA reads as TGTGCCAGCAGCCGGGACCTCACCGAGACCCAGTACTTC.

This clone was counted between two and nine times. In nucleotides, the CDR3 is TGTGCCAGCAGTTACGGCGGGAACACTGAAGCTTTCTTT. Its translation: CASSYGGNTEAFF. The chain carries TRBV6-5 and TRBJ1-1, with no clear D. The CDR3 sequence is 13 residues long. The ends were cut back, 2 bases at V and 1 base at J, with 5 bases in the middle. The V gene's germline CDR1 is MNHEY and CDR2 SVGAGI.

The rearrangement links TRBV6-5 to TRBJ1-2; the D gene is possibly TRBD1 (6 bases). V gave up 6 bases and J gave up 2 bases, with 10 bases separating them. The CDR3 loop spans 13 amino acids. From germline, CDR1 is MNHEY and CDR2 SVGAGI. The chain's CDR3 is CASRPGQNYGYTF. CDR3 nucleotides: TGTGCCAGCAGACCCGGACAGAACTATGGCTACACCTTC.